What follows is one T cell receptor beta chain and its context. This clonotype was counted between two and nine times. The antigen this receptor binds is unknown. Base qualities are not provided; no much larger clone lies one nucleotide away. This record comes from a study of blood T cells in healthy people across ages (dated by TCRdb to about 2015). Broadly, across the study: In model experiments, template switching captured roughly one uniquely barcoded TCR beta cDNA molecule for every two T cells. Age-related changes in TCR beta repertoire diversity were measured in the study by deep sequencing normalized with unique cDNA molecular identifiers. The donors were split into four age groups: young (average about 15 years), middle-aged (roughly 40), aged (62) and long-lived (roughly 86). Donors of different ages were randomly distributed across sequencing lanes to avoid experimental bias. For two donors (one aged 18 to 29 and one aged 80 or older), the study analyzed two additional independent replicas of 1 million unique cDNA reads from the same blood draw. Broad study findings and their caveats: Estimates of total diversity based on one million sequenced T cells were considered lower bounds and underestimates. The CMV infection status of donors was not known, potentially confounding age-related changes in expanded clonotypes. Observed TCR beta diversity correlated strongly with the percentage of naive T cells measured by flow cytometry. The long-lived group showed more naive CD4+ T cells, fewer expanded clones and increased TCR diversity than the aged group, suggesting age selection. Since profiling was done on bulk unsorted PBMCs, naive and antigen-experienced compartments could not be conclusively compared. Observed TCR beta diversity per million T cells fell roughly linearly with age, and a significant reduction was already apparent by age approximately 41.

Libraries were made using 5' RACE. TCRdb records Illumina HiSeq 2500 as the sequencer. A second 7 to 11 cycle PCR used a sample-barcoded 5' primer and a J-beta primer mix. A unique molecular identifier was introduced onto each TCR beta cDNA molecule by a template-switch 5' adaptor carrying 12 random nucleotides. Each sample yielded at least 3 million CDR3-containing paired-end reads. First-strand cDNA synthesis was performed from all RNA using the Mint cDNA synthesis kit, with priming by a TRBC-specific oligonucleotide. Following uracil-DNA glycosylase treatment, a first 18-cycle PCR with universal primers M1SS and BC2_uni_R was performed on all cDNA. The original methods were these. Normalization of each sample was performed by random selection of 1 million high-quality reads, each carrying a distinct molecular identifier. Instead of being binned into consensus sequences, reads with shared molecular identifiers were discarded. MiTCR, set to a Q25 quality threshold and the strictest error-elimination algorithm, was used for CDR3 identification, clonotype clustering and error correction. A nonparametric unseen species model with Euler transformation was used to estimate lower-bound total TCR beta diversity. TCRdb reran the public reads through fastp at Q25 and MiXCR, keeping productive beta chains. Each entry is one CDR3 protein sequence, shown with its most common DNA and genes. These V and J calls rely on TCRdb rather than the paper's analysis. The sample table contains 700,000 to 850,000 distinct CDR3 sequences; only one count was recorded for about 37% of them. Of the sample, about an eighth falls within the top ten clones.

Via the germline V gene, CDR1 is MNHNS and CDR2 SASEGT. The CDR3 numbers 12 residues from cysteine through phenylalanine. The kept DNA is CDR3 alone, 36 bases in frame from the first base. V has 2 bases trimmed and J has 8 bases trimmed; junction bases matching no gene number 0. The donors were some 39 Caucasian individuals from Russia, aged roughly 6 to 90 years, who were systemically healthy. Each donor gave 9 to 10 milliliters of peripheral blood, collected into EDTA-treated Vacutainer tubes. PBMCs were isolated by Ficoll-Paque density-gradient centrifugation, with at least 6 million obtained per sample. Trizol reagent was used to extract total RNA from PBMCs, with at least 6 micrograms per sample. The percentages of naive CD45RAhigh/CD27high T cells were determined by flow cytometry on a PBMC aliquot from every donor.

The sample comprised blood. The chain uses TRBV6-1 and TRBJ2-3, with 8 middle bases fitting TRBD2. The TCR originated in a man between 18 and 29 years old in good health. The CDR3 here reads CASSELAGTQYF. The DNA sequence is TGTGCCAGCAGTGAACTAGCGGGTACGCAGTATTTT.